This TCR beta chain was retrieved from a study of cytomegalovirus exposure and HLA in healthy donors. General observations from the study: Confirmation in vitro established that a few CMV-associated chains were specific for CMV antigens.

CDR1 is SGHNT and CDR2 is YYREEE in the germline V gene (reference sequence). The V segment lost 3 bases and the J segment 5 bases; nucleotides outside the gene matches: 2. There are 13 residues in the CDR3. To note about this clone: Its antigen is not known.

Donors were ostensibly healthy at sampling, although undocumented immune exposures were probable. PCR used 60 Vbeta primers and 13 Jbeta primers. The method was immunoSEQ multiplex PCR; TCRdb's version includes in-frame clones alone and lacks a portion of them. The sample yields tens of thousands of clones, around three quarters seen once. Sequenced material: PBMCs. The sequence was obtained from a middle-aged man in good health and CMV-seronegative. The V gene is TRBV5-4, the J gene TRBJ2-4, with TRBD1 matching over 7 bases. The CDR3 DNA is TGTGCCAGCAGCTCCGGGACAGAAAACATTCAGTACTTC. Encoded protein: CASSSGTENIQYF.